This entry describes one T cell receptor beta chain. This sample stems from a study of technical replicates of blood from several donors. The repertoire was sequenced with immunoSEQ multiplex PCR; TCRdb's copy has only in-frame clones and lacks some. This sample yields roughly 69,000 clones, of which about 97% are seen a single time; approximately 0.3% belongs to the top ten. This sequence originates from a human donor in good health. The specimen sequenced was T cells isolated from PBMCs.

In nucleotides, the CDR3 is TGTGCCAGCAGCGTAGGGCAGGGGGCGAGAGATACGCAGTATTTT. Translated, it gives CASSVGQGARDTQYF. V and J are TRBV9 and TRBJ2-3, with TRBD1 identical over 8 bases. Trimming at V came to 0 bases and at J to 5 bases, leaving 5 bases not matched to a gene. CDR3 length: 15 amino acids. CDR1 and CDR2 (germline): SGDLS, YYNGEE.